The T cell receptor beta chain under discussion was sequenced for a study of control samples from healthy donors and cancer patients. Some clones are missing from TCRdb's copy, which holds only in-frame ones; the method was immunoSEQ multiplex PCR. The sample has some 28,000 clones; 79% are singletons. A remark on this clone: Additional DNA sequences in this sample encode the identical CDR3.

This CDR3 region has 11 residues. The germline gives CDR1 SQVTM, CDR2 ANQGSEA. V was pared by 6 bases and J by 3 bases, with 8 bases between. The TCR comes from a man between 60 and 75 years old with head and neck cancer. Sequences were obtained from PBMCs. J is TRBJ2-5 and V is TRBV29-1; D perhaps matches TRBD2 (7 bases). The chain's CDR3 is CSVGGEETQYF. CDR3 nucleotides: TGCAGCGTAGGGGGGGAAGAGACCCAGTACTTC.